These T cell receptor beta chains were read from a single sample in a study of OX40 agonist ivuxolimab in advanced cancers. Clones were read by immunoSEQ multiplex PCR, and TCRdb kept only the in-frame ones, dropping some. Of approximately 47,000 clones in the sample, 85% to 95% were seen once. The sequences come from CD4+ or CD8+ T cells sorted from blood, collected in a trial of the OX40 agonist ivuxolimab. The receptor set was obtained from an adult with an advanced solid tumor such as melanoma, head and neck, liver or kidney cancer. Both conserved end residues are part of each CDR3. The D gene is left open where the match is weak. The size field is filled for only some rows; it gives once, few, many or a size class.

J | size | length | V | D | DNA | CDR3
TRBJ1-3 | once | 15 | TRBV11-1 | . | TGTGCCAGCAGCTTACACAGCAGCTCTGGAAACACCATATATTTT | CASSLHSSSGNTIYF
TRBJ1-5 | . | 14 | TRBV27 | . | TGTGCCAGCAGTTCGGGGGCCCCCAATCAGCCCCAGCATTTT | CASSSGAPNQPQHF
TRBJ1-1 | . | 13 | TRBV7-9 | . | TGTGCCAGCAGCTTTGGTTTGAACACTGAAGCTTTCTTT | CASSFGLNTEAFF
TRBJ1-3 | . | 11 | TRBV7-6 | . | TGTGCCAGCAGGCTTGGAAACACCATATATTTT | CASRLGNTIYF
TRBJ2-1 | . | 15 | TRBV7-6 | TRBD2 | TGTGCCAGCAGCCCTTCTGGGAGGGCCTACAATGAGCAGTTCTTC | CASSPSGRAYNEQFF
TRBJ1-5 | . | 14 | TRBV5-6 | TRBD1 | TGTGCCAGCAGTAGAGGACAGGGAGCTCAGCCCCAGCATTTT | CASSRGQGAQPQHF
TRBJ2-3 | . | 16 | TRBV4-2 | TRBD2 | TGTGCCAGCAGCCAAGTCGAGGCGGGGGAGCCCTATACGCAGTATTTT | CASSQVEAGEPYTQYF
TRBJ2-7 | . | 14 | TRBV30 | TRBD1 | TGTGCCTGGGACCAACAGGGGTCAGCCTACGAGCAGTACTTC | CAWDQQGSAYEQYF
TRBJ2-7 | once | 15 | TRBV9 | TRBD1 | TGTGCCAGCAGCGTTGACACCGGGACAGGTGACGAGCAGTACTTC | CASSVDTGTGDEQYF
TRBJ2-1 | . | 15 | TRBV7-2 | . | TGTGCCAGCAGCTTATACTGGCAGGCCTACAATGAGCAGTTCTTC | CASSLYWQAYNEQFF
TRBJ1-1 | . | 14 | TRBV7-9 | . | TGTGCCAGCAGCTTCGGGTCTATGAACACTGAAGCTTTCTTT | CASSFGSMNTEAFF
TRBJ2-5 | . | 13 | TRBV13 | TRBD2 | TGTGCCAGCAGTCTCAAGCGGGGGGGCGTCCAGTACTTC | CASSLKRGGVQYF
TRBJ1-4 | . | 14 | TRBV5-6 | . | TGTGCCAGCAGCTTGTCACAGGGCCGTGAAAAACTGTTTTTT | CASSLSQGREKLFF
TRBJ2-7 | once | 15 | TRBV5-4 | TRBD1 | TGTGCCAGCAGCTCCCGGGACAGGGGGCACGGCGAGCAGTACTTC | CASSSRDRGHGEQYF
TRBJ2-7 | . | 14 | TRBV5-6 | . | TGTGCCAGCAGCTTGGAACAGCGTTCCTACGAGCAGTACTTC | CASSLEQRSYEQYF
TRBJ2-2 | . | 14 | TRBV2 | . | TGTGCCAGCAGTGATGGATCGGGAACCGGGGAGCTGTTTTTT | CASSDGSGTGELFF
TRBJ2-1 | . | 14 | TRBV9 | . | TGTGCCAGCAGCGCCTTGGGGGACTACAATGAGCAGTTCTTC | CASSALGDYNEQFF
TRBJ1-1 | . | 14 | TRBV13 | TRBD1 | TGTGCCAGCAGCTCGGACAGGGATTACCCTGAAGCTTTCTTT | CASSSDRDYPEAFF
TRBJ1-4 | . | 16 | TRBV15 | . | TGTGCCACCAGCAGAGATTGGACGGAAAGGGGTGAAAAACTGTTTTTT | CATSRDWTERGEKLFF
TRBJ1-1 | . | 15 | TRBV28 | . | TGTGCCAGCAGTTTATTGGGGGGCCGTGGCACTGAAGCTTTCTTT | CASSLLGGRGTEAFF
TRBJ1-3 | . | 14 | TRBV2 | . | TGTGCCAGCATCGAGGGGCTCTCTGGAAACACCATATATTTT | CASIEGLSGNTIYF
TRBJ1-1 | . | 16 | TRBV5-8 | . | TGTGCCAGCAGCGGTGGGGAGAGGGTCATGAACACTGAAGCTTTCTTT | CASSGGERVMNTEAFF
TRBJ2-3 | . | 16 | TRBV7-8 | TRBD2 | TGTGCCAGCAGCCCCACCGGGGGGGGGCCCGCAGATACGCAGTATTTT | CASSPTGGGPADTQYF
TRBJ1-1 | medium-sized | 14 | TRBV6-4 | TRBD1 | TGTGCCAGCAGTGAGGACAGGGAGGGCACTGAAGCTTTCTTT | CASSEDREGTEAFF
TRBJ2-7 | . | 15 | TRBV11-2 | . | TGTGCCAGCAGCTTTTTCCGGGGAACGGACTACGAGCAGTACTTC | CASSFFRGTDYEQYF
TRBJ1-6 | . | 13 | TRBV5-1 | . | TGCGCCAGCAGCTCCGATCTTAATTCACCCCTCCACTTT | CASSSDLNSPLHF
TRBJ1-1 | . | 16 | TRBV6-6 | . | TGTGCCAGCAGTTACTGGCCTGAGACGATGAACACTGAAGCTTTCTTT | CASSYWPETMNTEAFF